This T cell receptor (beta chain) came from a study of T cell responses to AZD1222 COVID-19 vaccine. Study results and limitations: Baseline seropositivity characterized only a handful of AZD1222 recipients. Donors in the cohort were predominantly white British and more often female, and clonal diversity was possibly underestimated.

The method was immunoSEQ multiplex PCR; TCRdb's version includes in-frame clones alone and lacks a portion of them. Of 200,000 or so clones in the sample, 85% to 95% were seen once. Germline loops: CDR1 MNHEY, CDR2 SVGAGI. This CDR3 spans 15 amino acids. Trimming removed 6 bases from V and 5 bases from J; junction bases left unmatched: 10. Concerning this clone: Antigen unknown.

The chain uses TRBV6-5 and TRBJ1-2; 9 bases fit TRBD1. This sequence was found in an adult who received the AZD1222 COVID-19 vaccine. The source material was peripheral blood, sampled 28 days after the second AZD1222 dose. CDR3 protein: CASSPGDRGDYGYTF. CDR3 bases: TGTGCCAGCAGCCCGGGCGACAGGGGGGATTATGGCTACACCTTC.